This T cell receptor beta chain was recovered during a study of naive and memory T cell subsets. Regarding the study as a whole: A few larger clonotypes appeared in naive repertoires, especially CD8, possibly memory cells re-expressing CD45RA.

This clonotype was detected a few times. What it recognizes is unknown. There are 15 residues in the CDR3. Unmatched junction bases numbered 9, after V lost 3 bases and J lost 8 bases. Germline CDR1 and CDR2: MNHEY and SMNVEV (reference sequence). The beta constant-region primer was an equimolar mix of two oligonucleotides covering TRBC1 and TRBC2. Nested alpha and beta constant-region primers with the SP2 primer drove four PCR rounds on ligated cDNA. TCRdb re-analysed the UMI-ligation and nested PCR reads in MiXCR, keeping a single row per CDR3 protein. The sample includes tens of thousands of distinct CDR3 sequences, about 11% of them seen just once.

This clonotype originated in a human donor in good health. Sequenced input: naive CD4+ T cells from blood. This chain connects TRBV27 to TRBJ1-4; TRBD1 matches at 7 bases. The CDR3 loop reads CASSFGSGGGEKLFF. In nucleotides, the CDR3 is TGTGCCAGCAGTTTTGGTTCAGGGGGTGGCGAAAAACTGTTTTTT. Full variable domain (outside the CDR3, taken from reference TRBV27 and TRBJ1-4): EAQVTQNPRYLITVTGKKLTVTCSQNMNHEYMSWYRQDPGLGLRQIYYSMNVEVTDKGDVPEGYKVSRKEKRNFPLILESPSPNQTSLYFCASSFGSGGGEKLFFGSGTQLSVL.